The clone carrying this T cell receptor beta chain was recorded at least ten times. Its cognate antigen is unknown. TCRdb recomputed calls from the PCR reads with MiXCR, one row per CDR3 protein. The data show about 68,000 distinct CDR3 sequences, around 18% seen once. The data derive from a study of molecular identifiers for immune sequencing clone quantification. Naive CD8 T cells underwent sorting with the CD8+CD4-CCR7+CD45RA+ definition. Whole-study findings and limits: Detection of one spiked Jurkat cell's TCR RNA reportedly worked in more than 850,000 naive cells.

This clonotype originated in a human donor in good health. Some libraries in this study had Jurkat cell RNA spiked in. Sample: naive CD8+ T cells from blood, with Jurkat cell RNA spiked in. Indicated subset: FACS-sorted CD8+CD4-CCR7+CD45RA+ naive T cells.

For the CDR3, the DNA is TGTGCCAGCAGCTTGGCTGGGGGTGGAAGCAATCAGCCCCAGCATTTT. Translating gives CASSLAGGGSNQPQHF. This sequence joins TRBV5-6 and TRBJ1-5; tentatively, D is TRBD1 (5 bases). In germline, CDR1 is SGHDT, CDR2 YYEEEE. CDR3 size: 16 residues. The V end lost 0 bases, the J end lost 1 base, and 11 bases lay between the germline ends.